This T cell receptor (beta chain) was documented in a study of T cell changes during pregnancy in multiple sclerosis. With 1 base clipped from V and 8 bases from J, the junction kept 13 bases outside the gene matches. Germline V gives CDR1 SEHNR, CDR2 FQNEAQ (reference sequence). This CDR3 has 18 residues. Method: immunoSEQ multiplex PCR; TCRdb's copy keeps in-frame clones and lacks some. In the table there are about 54,000 clones, just under 90% of which are singletons. V usage is TRBV7-9 and J usage is TRBJ2-3; 12 bases match TRBD2. The sequencing used CD4+ T cells from peripheral blood mononuclear cells, collected in the first trimester of pregnancy. The source of this sequence is a female donor with multiple sclerosis, enrolled in a pregnancy study. CDR3 residues: CASSLGGLAGGPLSTQYF. The CDR3 coding sequence is TGTGCCAGCAGCTTAGGTGGGCTAGCGGGAGGGCCGTTGAGTACGCAGTATTTT.